These 17 T cell receptor beta chains share one sample of origin, sequenced in a study of a mutant IDH1 vaccine in newly diagnosed glioma. Time point indicated: baseline, week 1 (first vaccination visit). As for treatment: pre-vaccination baseline after standard-of-care therapy. Generated by immunoSEQ multiplex PCR, the TCRdb table keeps only in-frame clones and is missing some. The top ten clones hold over 2% of a sample with roughly 51,000 clones, roughly 88% of them seen once. The sequenced sample was PBMCs, obtained from a glioma patient treated with radiotherapy, temozolomide or both. These receptors came from a middle-aged man with glioma.

The chain is built from TRBV18 and TRBJ1-1; the match to TRBD1 covers 7 bases. V was clipped by 0 bases and J by 7 bases; unmatched bases: 2. This CDR3 contains 13 residues. Germline V lookup: CDR1 KGHSH, CDR2 LQKENI. The CDR3 coding sequence is TGTGCCAGCTCACCACCGGGACAGCTTGAAGCTTTCTTT. This encodes CASSPPGQLEAFF.

The CDR3 loop is CASSLVGLHTGELFF. CDR3 DNA: TGTGCCAGCTCCCTCGTGGGGCTTCACACCGGGGAGCTGTTTTTT. V and J are TRBV18 and TRBJ2-2, with a weak D call TRBD1 (5 bases). The V end lost 6 bases, the J end lost 3 bases, and 14 bases lay between the germline ends. The CDR3 runs to 15 residues. The V gene's germline CDR1 is KGHSH and CDR2 LQKENI.

This rearrangement joins TRBV7-7 to TRBJ2-1; tentative D call: TRBD1 (5 bases). The CDR3 is 13 residues long. Trimming took 4 bases from V and 2 from J, leaving 6 bases between them. CDR1 and CDR2 from the germline V gene are SSHAT and FNYEAQ (reference sequence). In DNA, the CDR3 is TGTGCCAGCAGCTGGGGCGCCTACAATGAGCAGTTCTTC. Encoded protein: CASSWGAYNEQFF.

The V and J genes are TRBV18 and TRBJ2-7; either TRBD1 or TRBD2 may fit D (6 bases each). The germline V gene has CDR1 KGHSH and CDR2 LQKENI. Trimming cost V 2 bases and J 4 bases, with 12 bases left between them. CDR3 length: 14 amino acids. The CDR3 loop reads CASSPTGGRYEQYF. The CDR3 nucleotides read TGTGCCAGCTCACCAACCGGGGGCCGTTACGAGCAGTACTTC.

The chain carries TRBV5-6 and TRBJ1-5; maybe TRBD1 (6 bases). The V and J ends lost 3 bases and 0 bases respectively, with 13 bases between them. From germline, CDR1 is SGHDT and CDR2 YYEEEE. The CDR3 is 16 residues long. CDR3 DNA: TGTGCCAGCAGCTATGGGGGCCCTTATAGCAATCAGCCCCAGCATTTT. Its protein product is CASSYGGPYSNQPQHF.

As DNA, the CDR3 is TGTGCCAGCAGTGAACCACCACGCCGGATGAACACCGGGGAGCTGTTTTTT. Its protein is CASSEPPRRMNTGELFF. The J gene is TRBJ2-2, the V gene TRBV2; D is uncertain. Germline lookup yields CDR1 SNHLY and CDR2 FYNNEI. The CDR3 is 17 residues long. Trimming pared 2 bases from V and 1 base from J, leaving 14 bases between.

The chain joins TRBV21-1 to TRBJ2-1; whether TRBD1, the table's D call, matches the DNA was not checked. TRBV21-1 is noted as a pseudogene. The CDR3 covers 14 residues. The CDR3 is CARQYEGQGNEQFF. The DNA for the CDR3 is TGTGCCAGACAATACGAGGGACAGGGCAATGAGCAGTTCTTC.

The chain couples TRBV25-1 to TRBJ1-5; D might be TRBD1 (5 bases). Germline V CDR1 and CDR2: MGHDK, SYGVNS. The CDR3 length is 12 residues. Trimming removed 6 bases at V and 9 bases at J, with 12 bases between. The CDR3 DNA reads as TGTGCCAGCAGGCAGGGTGGAGGGCCCCAGCATTTT. This codes for CASRQGGGPQHF.

The V call is TRBV5-1, the J call TRBJ1-1, with D unresolved. The CDR3 spans 14 residues. Germline V lookup: CDR1 SGHRS, CDR2 YFSETQ. Between the trimmed V and J ends, which lost 1 base and 0 bases, there was a span of 7 bases. The CDR3, as DNA: TGCGCCAGCAGCTTGCAGGTGATGAACACTGAAGCTTTCTTT. It yields the protein CASSLQVMNTEAFF. Complete variable domain (other parts from reference TRBV5-1 and TRBJ1-1): KAGVTQTPRYLIKTRGQQVTLSCSPISGHRSVSWYQQTPGQGLQFLFEYFSETQRNKGNFPGRFSGRQFSNSRSEMNVSTLELGDSALYLCASSLQVMNTEAFFGQGTRLTVV.

The chain joins TRBV5-1 to TRBJ2-5; D is undetermined. Trimming took off 0 bases at V and 5 bases at J, with 17 bases between the two ends. Germline CDR1 SGHRS, CDR2 YFSETQ. The CDR3 extends over 16 amino acids. CDR3 bases: TGCGCCAGCAGCTTGGCCCCGAGAGCCTCTGGGGAGACCCAGTACTTC. Amino acids: CASSLAPRASGETQYF.

This clone was picked up a small number of times. CDR3 in DNA: TGTGCCAGCAGACGAGAACATCAGAACACTGAAGCTTTCTTT. It encodes CASRREHQNTEAFF. The V and J genes are TRBV6-5 and TRBJ1-1; no reliable D call. The CDR3 sequence is 14 residues long. Germline CDR1 is MNHEY and CDR2 is SVGAGI. V gave up 6 bases and J gave up 1 base, with 12 bases separating them.

The chain employs TRBV12-5 and TRBJ1-5, with TRBD1 matching over 8 bases. V lost 7 bases, J lost 6 bases, and 5 bases stayed unmatched. The CDR3 contains 13 residues. The germline V gene encodes CDR1 LGHNT and CDR2 FRNRAP. This CDR3 reads CASVQGASQPQHF. CDR3 sequence (DNA): TGTGCTAGTGTCCAGGGGGCTTCTCAGCCCCAGCATTTT.

This chain joins TRBV11-3 and TRBJ2-7; TRBD1 matches at 8 bases. V lost 0 bases to trimming and J lost 4 bases; unmatched junction nucleotides: 5. CDR1 and CDR2 (germline): SGHNT, YENEEA. The CDR3 length is 15 residues. The CDR3 here is CASSLETGAQYEQYF. The CDR3 DNA is TGTGCCAGCAGCTTAGAGACAGGGGCTCAGTACGAGCAGTACTTC.

J is TRBJ2-7 and V is TRBV25-1, with a possible D match to TRBD1 (5 bases). Between the trimmed V and J ends, which lost 1 base and 4 bases, there was a span of 11 bases. The CDR3 is 14 residues long. CDR1 and CDR2 from the germline V gene are MGHDK and SYGVNS. The CDR3 protein is CASSELGRVYEQYF. The CDR3 DNA reads TGTGCCAGCAGTGAATTGGGCAGGGTGTACGAGCAGTACTTC.

This chain links TRBV27 with TRBJ2-7, with a possible D match to TRBD2 (5 bases). V was pared by 2 bases and J by 1 base, with 9 bases between. CDR1 and CDR2 (germline): MNHEY, SMNVEV (reference sequence). The CDR3 has 14 residues. The CDR3 loop is CASSLGPGSYEQYF. In DNA, the CDR3 is TGTGCCAGCAGTTTAGGACCGGGATCCTACGAGCAGTACTTC.

The V gene is TRBV6-1, the J gene TRBJ1-3; D is unclear. The length of the CDR3 is 12 residues. V was cut by 5 bases and J by 2 bases, with 4 bases left in between. Germline loops: CDR1 MNHNS, CDR2 SASEGT. CDR3 loop: CASSKAGNTIYF. The CDR3 DNA follows: TGTGCCAGCAGTAAGGCTGGAAACACCATATATTTT.

V gene TRBV5-1 combines with J gene TRBJ2-5; 8 bases match TRBD2. From germline, CDR1 is SGHRS and CDR2 YFSETQ. The CDR3 covers 14 residues. V shed 0 bases, J shed 4 bases, and the junction held 2 bases outside the gene matches. CDR3 in amino acids: CASSLVGGGETQYF. CDR3 sequence (DNA): TGCGCCAGCAGCTTGGTCGGGGGGGGAGAGACCCAGTACTTC.